One and the same sample provided the 26 T cell receptor beta chains below, sequenced in a study of T cells during gluten challenge in celiac disease. Each cell's paired alpha and beta chains came from three nested multiplex PCRs covering all V genes. TCRdb re-analysed the single-cell sequencing reads in MiXCR, keeping a single row per CDR3 protein. The table has roughly 620 distinct CDR3 sequences, around 49% seen once. Lineage-negative, tetramer-binding CD3+ CD4+ cells lacking CD45RA and CD62L but expressing integrin beta7 were gated. Sequenced material: gluten-specific CD4+ T cells sorted from blood using tetramers, taken at baseline or on day 6, 14 or 28 of gluten challenge (not recorded which). Every receptor here comes from a female donor with celiac disease.

This clonotype was seen more than once but under ten times. V and J are TRBV7-2 and TRBJ2-1; 9 bases align to TRBD2. This CDR3 is 16 amino acids long. V trimming: 0 bases; J trimming: 7 bases; junction bases outside the gene matches: 7. Germline CDR1 and CDR2: SGHTA and FQGNSA. DNA for the CDR3: TGTGCCAGCAGCTTAGCGCTAGCGGGGTGGATTAATGAGCAGTTCTTC. Translated: CASSLALAGWINEQFF.

In its sample, this clonotype is large. The DNA of the CDR3 is TGTGCCAGCAGCTTGTCCGAGAACACTGAAGCTTTCTTT. Translation gives CASSLSENTEAFF. The V call is TRBV7-7, the J call TRBJ1-1; D is uncertain. Germline CDR1 SSHAT, CDR2 FNYEAQ (reference sequence). Trimming took off 3 bases at V and 1 base at J, with 6 bases between the two ends. The CDR3 totals 13 residues.

This clonotype was seen a handful of times. V usage is TRBV10-3 and J usage is TRBJ2-1; D may match TRBD1 or TRBD2 (5 bases each). The CDR3 sequence is 19 residues long. Germline CDR1 is ENHRY and CDR2 is SYGVKD. Trimming took off 0 bases at V and 3 bases at J, with 21 bases between the two ends. The CDR3 is CAISESHIPRDGDYNEQFF. CDR3 DNA sequence: TGTGCCATCAGTGAGTCTCATATACCCCGGGACGGAGACTACAATGAGCAGTTCTTC.

The chain carries TRBV25-1 and TRBJ2-5; D is tentatively TRBD1 or TRBD2 (5 bases each). Trimming took off 4 bases at V and 8 bases at J, with 17 bases between the two ends. CDR1 and CDR2 from the germline V gene are MGHDK and SYGVNS. CDR3 length: 14 residues. CDR3 residues: CASSANPSGTTQYF. For the CDR3, the DNA is TGTGCCAGCAGTGCAAATCCCTCGGGGACCACCCAGTACTTC.

J is TRBJ1-4 and V is TRBV20-1, with D unclear. Trimming took 1 base from V and 4 from J, leaving 7 bases between them. Germline V gene sequence: CDR1 DFQATT, CDR2 SNEGSKA (reference sequence). CDR3 length: 13 amino acids. The DNA of the CDR3 is TGCAGTGCTAGAGGTAGCGGTAATGAAAAACTGTTTTTT. Translation: CSARGSGNEKLFF.

This clonotype was observed a single time. The V and J genes are TRBV7-3 and TRBJ2-3, with unresolved D. The CDR3 runs 13 residues. Trimming stripped 0 bases from V and 2 bases from J, with 3 bases between. The V gene's germline CDR1 is SGHTA and CDR2 FQGTGA. In nucleotides, the CDR3 is TGTGCCAGCAGCTTAACTAACACAGATACGCAGTATTTT. Residues: CASSLTNTDTQYF.

The V call is TRBV7-9, the J call TRBJ1-1; D ambiguous. The V end was cut by 0 bases, the J end by 7 bases, with 12 bases between. Germline CDR1 reads SEHNR; CDR2 reads FQNEAQ (reference sequence). The CDR3 has 14 amino acids. The chain's CDR3 is CASSLAGITIEAFF. The CDR3 nucleotides read TGTGCCAGCAGCTTAGCGGGAATAACTATTGAAGCTTTCTTT.

The V call is TRBV5-1, the J call TRBJ2-1, with 10 bases lining up with TRBD1. V shed 2 bases and J 12 bases; nucleotides not matched to a gene: 11. The CDR3 is 15 amino acids. CDR1 and CDR2 (germline): SGHRS, YFSETQ. Here the CDR3 reads CASSFIGQGDVGQFF. For the CDR3, the DNA is TGCGCCAGCAGCTTCATAGGACAGGGGGACGTGGGGCAGTTCTTC. Full variable domain (rest looked up from reference TRBV5-1 and TRBJ2-1): KAGVTQTPRYLIKTRGQQVTLSCSPISGHRSVSWYQQTPGQGLQFLFEYFSETQRNKGNFPGRFSGRQFSNSRSEMNVSTLELGDSALYLCASSFIGQGDVGQFFGPGTRLTVL.

This clonotype is classed as hyperexpanded. The V and J genes are TRBV20-1 and TRBJ2-5; D is undetermined. This CDR3 region has 14 residues. Germline CDR1 DFQATT, CDR2 SNEGSKA (reference sequence). V lost 3 bases, J lost 5 bases, and 16 bases lay in between. CDR3 nucleotide sequence: TGCAGTGCTAGTTCACTTCTGATCGAGGAGACCCAGTACTTC. Protein: CSASSLLIEETQYF.

The count of this clonotype is one. This chain connects TRBV20-1 to TRBJ2-7, with TRBD1 identical over 9 bases. The CDR3 covers 13 residues. Per germline, CDR1 DFQATT and CDR2 SNEGSKA (reference sequence). The J segment lost 2 bases and the V segment lost 6 bases, leaving 5 bases of the junction unmatched. CDR3 region: CSAGRTGAYEQYF. The CDR3, as DNA: TGCAGTGCGGGTCGGACAGGGGCCTACGAGCAGTACTTC.

CDR3 DNA: TGCAGTGCTAGAGATGGGATTTACCATGGCTACACCTTC. This translates into CSARDGIYHGYTF. The chain is built from TRBV20-1 and TRBJ1-2; no clear D. Trimming stripped 0 bases from V and 6 bases from J, with 11 bases between. CDR1 is DFQATT and CDR2 is SNEGSKA in the germline V gene (reference sequence). The CDR3 length is 13 residues.

The sample holds a few counts of this clonotype. V is TRBV4-3 and J is TRBJ2-3, with D tentatively TRBD2 (6 bases). The germline V gene has CDR1 LGHNA and CDR2 YSLEER. The CDR3 runs to 15 residues. Between the trimmed V and J ends, which lost 1 base and 2 bases, there was a span of 10 bases. CDR3 protein: CASSQAGTDTDTQYF. In DNA, the CDR3 is TGCGCCAGCAGCCAAGCAGGGACTGACACAGATACGCAGTATTTT.

This clonotype showed up just a few times. The V and J genes are TRBV20-1 and TRBJ1-1; D remains ambiguous. Trimming cost V 0 bases and J 3 bases, with 11 bases left between them. The CDR3 is 14 amino acids. Germline CDR1 and CDR2: DFQATT and SNEGSKA (reference sequence). CDR3 sequence (DNA): TGCAGTGCTAGAGATCGAGCTGTCTACACTGAAGCTTTCTTT. Translation gives CSARDRAVYTEAFF.

The rearrangement uses TRBV5-8 and TRBJ2-7; no clear D gene. The CDR3 length is 11 residues. V was shortened by 3 bases and J by 5 bases, with 6 bases between the two germline ends. The germline gives CDR1 SGHTS, CDR2 YDEGEE. Here the CDR3 DNA reads TGTGCCAGCAGCTCGCCTGACGAGCAGTACTTC. Encoded protein: CASSSPDEQYF.

This clonotype appeared a single time. The CDR3 coding sequence is TGTGCCAGCGTCATGGACAGCCGCAATCAGCCCCAGCATTTT. This translates into CASVMDSRNQPQHF. This chain uses TRBV2 with TRBJ1-5; possible D gene TRBD1, 6 bases. V lost 8 bases and J lost 2, with 13 bases in between. The CDR3 runs 14 residues. Germline-derived CDR1 and CDR2 are SNHLY and FYNNEI.

The J gene is TRBJ2-3, the V gene TRBV11-2, with D perhaps TRBD1 (5 bases). The ends were cut back, 5 bases at V and 5 bases at J, with 11 bases in the middle. The length of the CDR3 is 13 residues. From germline, CDR1 is SGHAT and CDR2 FQNNGV. CDR3 nucleotides: TGTGCCAGCAGCACCACAGGCCAAGATACGCAGTATTTT. This codes for CASSTTGQDTQYF.

For this clonotype: One end of the junction fails to match germline, which may point to a read error. The gene calls are TRBV6-5 and TRBJ2-1; D uncertain. Germline lookup yields CDR1 MNHEY and CDR2 SVGAGI. The CDR3 has 13 amino acids. In DNA, the CDR3 is TGTGTCAGCAGCCCCTACCGCGCCTATGAGCAGTTCTTC. Translating gives CVSSPYRAYEQFF.

With regard to this clonotype: An end of the junction differs from the germline gene, which may be a read error. This rearrangement joins TRBV7-6 to TRBJ1-1; TRBD1 might be the D (6 bases). The CDR3 has 14 residues. Germline CDR1 and CDR2: SGHVS and FNYEAQ. CDR3 residues: CASSPVTGFGEAFF. The DNA of the CDR3 is TGTGCTAGCAGCCCAGTCACAGGGTTCGGTGAAGCTTTCTTT.

This rearrangement joins TRBV11-3 to TRBJ2-1; unclear D gene. CDR3 length: 12 residues. Trimming stripped 0 bases from V and 6 bases from J, with 3 bases between. Germline CDR1 and CDR2: SGHNT and YENEEA. CDR3 protein: CASSLDTNEQFF. The CDR3 DNA is TGTGCCAGCAGCTTAGATACCAATGAGCAGTTCTTC.

This chain connects TRBV3-1 to TRBJ2-5, with D possibly called TRBD1 or TRBD2 (5 bases each). Trimming removed 4 bases from V and 3 bases from J, with 12 bases in between. This CDR3 spans 14 amino acids. Germline V lookup: CDR1 LGHDT, CDR2 YNNKEL (reference sequence). The DNA for the CDR3 is TGTGCCAGCAGCCCCGGGGCCCAGGAAGAGACCCAGTACTTC. Translated: CASSPGAQEETQYF.

The V call is TRBV5-6, the J call TRBJ2-5; D ambiguous. Per the germline V gene, CDR1 is SGHDT and CDR2 is YYEEEE. The CDR3 has 14 residues. V lost 0 bases and J lost 7, with 13 bases in between. The CDR3 sequence is CASSLVSAKGTQYF. CDR3 in DNA: TGTGCCAGCAGCTTGGTGTCGGCCAAGGGGACCCAGTACTTC. Variable domain in full (rest from reference TRBV5-6 and TRBJ2-5): DAGVTQSPTHLIKTRGQQVTLRCSPKSGHDTVSWYQQALGQGPQFIFQYYEEEERQRGNFPDRFSGHQFPNYSSELNVNALLLGDSALYLCASSLVSAKGTQYFGPGTRLLVL.

The CDR3, as DNA: TGCGCCAGCAGCTTGGATTTAGTCGCAGATACGCAGTATTTT. Translated: CASSLDLVADTQYF. The rearrangement links TRBV5-1 to TRBJ2-3; D not resolved. CDR3 length: 14 amino acids. Germline CDR1 SGHRS, CDR2 YFSETQ. Trimming cost V 0 bases and J 4 bases, with 9 bases left between them.

This clonotype is large by share. J is TRBJ2-3 and V is TRBV20-1; the D is unclear. V was shortened by 3 bases and J by 2 bases, with 9 bases between the two germline ends. Germline V CDR1 and CDR2: DFQATT, SNEGSKA (reference sequence). The CDR3 is made up of 13 amino acids. Here the CDR3 reads CSASRQHTDTQYF. CDR3 sequence (DNA): TGCAGTGCTAGTCGCCAGCACACAGATACGCAGTATTTT.

V and J are TRBV28 and TRBJ2-1; 13 bases line up with TRBD2. This CDR3 is 18 amino acids long. Unmatched junction bases numbered 13, after V lost 7 bases and J lost 4 bases. Per the germline V gene, CDR1 is MDHEN and CDR2 is SYDVKM. The CDR3 is CASNLLAGGGGGYNEQFF. The CDR3 DNA reads as TGTGCCAGCAACTTACTAGCGGGAGGGGGGGGTGGTTACAATGAGCAGTTCTTC.

The gene calls are TRBV4-1 and TRBJ1-1, with TRBD1 identical over 10 bases. Germline assignment: CDR1 MGHRA and CDR2 YSYEKL. This CDR3 is 18 amino acids long. With 0 bases clipped from V and 3 bases from J, the junction kept 10 bases outside the gene matches. The CDR3 here is CASSQDNVGTGVYTEAFF. The CDR3 DNA reads as TGCGCCAGCAGCCAAGATAACGTAGGGACAGGGGTATACACTGAAGCTTTCTTT.

The chain employs TRBV19 and TRBJ1-5, with TRBD1 matching 11 bases. The germline gives CDR1 LNHDA, CDR2 SQIVND (reference sequence). The CDR3 contains 15 residues. The J segment lost 6 bases and the V segment lost 6 bases, leaving 7 bases of the junction unmatched. The CDR3 sequence: CASSSGTGGAQPQHF. For the CDR3, the DNA is TGTGCCAGTAGCTCCGGGACAGGGGGGGCTCAGCCCCAGCATTTT. Looking up the rest from reference TRBV19 and TRBJ1-5 gives the full variable domain: DGGITQSPKYLFRKEGQNVTLSCEQNLNHDAMYWYRQDPGQGLRLIYYSQIVNDFQKGDIAEGYSVSREKKESFPLTVTSAQKNPTAFYLCASSSGTGGAQPQHFGDGTRLSIL.